The 5 T cell receptor beta chains below all came from one sample that was sequenced in a study of post-analysis software for immune sequencing data. Whole-study findings and limits: Patients used a few TRBV segments, including TRBV5-6, TRBV5-1 and TRBV20-1, more often than controls.

Antigens for these TCRs are unknown. Researchers reported that TCR beta cDNA libraries carried unique molecular identifiers. TCRdb reanalysed the PCR reads using MiXCR and keeps one entry per CDR3 protein. There are under 900,000 distinct CDR3 sequences in the sample; approximately 53% occur only once, and roughly 4.4% lies in the top ten. Sequencing was carried out using blood. These receptors came from a girl aged 5-17 years with multiple sclerosis.

This chain connects TRBV27 to TRBJ2-1; D is undetermined. The CDR3 totals 12 residues. In germline, CDR1 is MNHEY, CDR2 SMNVEV (reference sequence). V dropped 4 bases and J dropped 5 bases, with 6 bases sitting between them. The CDR3 DNA is TGTGCCAGCAGTTATGGGGACAATGAGCAGTTCTTC. It codes for CASSYGDNEQFF.

This clonotype was detected only a few times. Relative to the germline gene, one junction end is altered; a read error may explain this. The CDR3 protein is CGVESGQETQYF. The CDR3 nucleotides read TGCGGCGTTGAAAGTGGGCAAGAGACCCAGTACTTC. The chain employs TRBV29-1 and TRBJ2-5; D is undetermined. In germline, CDR1 is SQVTM, CDR2 ANQGSEA. This CDR3 is built from 12 residues. Full variable domain (missing parts from reference TRBV29-1 and TRBJ2-5): SAVISQKPSRDICQRGTSLTIQCQVDSQVTMMFWYRQQPGQSLTLIATANQGSEATYESGFVIDKFPISRPNLTFSTLTVSNMSPEDSSIYLCGVESGQETQYFGPGTRLLVL.

V usage is TRBV7-2 and J usage is TRBJ2-6; TRBD1 aligns across 9 bases. Germline CDR1 SGHTA, CDR2 FQGNSA. This CDR3 is built from 17 residues. J gave up 2 bases and V 6 bases, and 8 bases lay outside the gene matches. Written as DNA, the CDR3 is TGTGCCAGCAGTCCGGGGACAGGGCTGGCTGGGGCCAACGTCCTGACTTTC. Protein: CASSPGTGLAGANVLTF.

This clonotype was seen only a few times. The chain employs TRBV29-1 and TRBJ2-5; 7 nucleotides agree with TRBD2. The CDR3 is made up of 15 amino acids. V shed 7 bases, J shed 0 bases, and the junction held 11 bases outside the gene matches. Germline V gene sequence: CDR1 SQVTM, CDR2 ANQGSEA. The CDR3 loop reads CSARLGGIYQETQYF. For the CDR3, the DNA is TGCAGCGCCCGCTTGGGGGGGATCTACCAAGAGACCCAGTACTTC.

This clonotype has only one observation. The rearrangement uses TRBV29-1 and TRBJ2-7, with 7 bases aligning to TRBD1. Trimming cost V 1 base and J 1 base; bases outside gene matches: 4. Looked up from germline, CDR1 is SQVTM and CDR2 is ANQGSEA. CDR3 length equals 14 residues. The CDR3 coding sequence is TGCAGCGTTGAAGGGTGGACAGGTTCCTACGAGCAGTACTTC. This codes for CSVEGWTGSYEQYF.